One sample yielded the 15 T cell receptor beta chains listed below, sequenced in a study of cytomegalovirus exposure and HLA in healthy donors. With 60 Vbeta and 13 Jbeta primers, the PCR was carried out. The method was immunoSEQ multiplex PCR; TCRdb's version includes in-frame clones alone and lacks a portion of them. This table holds 65,000 to 95,000 clones. The sequenced material came from PBMCs. Every receptor here comes from a female donor in good health and CMV-seropositive.

The chain employs TRBV28 and TRBJ2-5; the match to TRBD1 covers 9 bases. Germline lookup yields CDR1 MDHEN and CDR2 SYDVKM. The CDR3 loop spans 14 amino acids. The ends lost 2 bases at V and 6 bases at J; junction bases unmatched: 4. DNA of the CDR3: TGTGCCAGCAGTTTAACGGGACAGGGAAAGACCCAGTACTTC. It specifies CASSLTGQGKTQYF.

This chain links TRBV5-1 with TRBJ2-6; possible D gene TRBD2, 5 bases. With 6 bases removed from V and 4 bases from J, the gap between germline ends came to 8 bases. The CDR3 has 13 residues. Germline V CDR1 and CDR2: SGHRS, YFSETQ. CDR3 DNA: TGCGCCAGCATGAGGGCCGGGGCCAACGTCCTGACTTTC. It encodes CASMRAGANVLTF.

V usage is TRBV18 and J usage is TRBJ2-3, with 8 bases fitting TRBD1. V dropped 5 bases and J dropped 2; count of bases not matched to a gene: 9. This CDR3 comprises 16 residues. Germline CDR1 is KGHSH and CDR2 is LQKENI. CDR3: CASSKGQGLNTDTQYF. The CDR3 coding sequence is TGTGCCAGCTCAAAAGGACAGGGACTCAACACAGATACGCAGTATTTT.

J is TRBJ1-1 and V is TRBV7-9, with D perhaps matching TRBD1 (6 bases). The CDR3 runs 13 residues. Germline-derived CDR1 and CDR2 are SEHNR and FQNEAQ (reference sequence). The V gene lost 3 bases and the J gene lost 10 bases, with 15 bases spanning the gap. The chain's CDR3 is CASSFPTQGLAFF. The CDR3 nucleotides are TGTGCCAGCAGCTTCCCCACCCAGGGGTTAGCTTTCTTT.

The chain is built from TRBV5-4 and TRBJ1-3; a possible D gene is TRBD1 (5 bases). V lost 3 bases, J lost 4 bases, and 11 bases lay in between. CDR3 length: 14 residues. Germline V CDR1 and CDR2: SGHNT, YYREEE (reference sequence). The CDR3 loop is CASSSGGTGNTIYF. The CDR3, as DNA: TGTGCCAGCAGCTCTGGGGGGACCGGAAACACCATATATTTT.

This chain's CDR3 is CASSLVAATREQYF. CDR3 nucleotides: TGTGCCAGCAGCTTAGTGGCGGCTACCCGGGAGCAGTACTTC. The rearrangement links TRBV7-9 to TRBJ2-7; D is unclear. The CDR3 is 14 amino acids. Germline CDR1 SEHNR, CDR2 FQNEAQ (reference sequence). Deletions cut 1 base from V and 7 bases from J, with 14 bases between.

CDR3 protein: CASSGEGGLYNEQFF. DNA for the CDR3: TGTGCCAGCAGTGGGGAGGGAGGGCTTTACAATGAGCAGTTCTTC. This sequence joins TRBV2 and TRBJ2-1; 7 bases match TRBD2. Unmatched junction bases numbered 7, after V lost 4 bases and J lost 4 bases. The germline gives CDR1 SNHLY, CDR2 FYNNEI. This CDR3 contains 15 residues.

The chain carries TRBV11-2 and TRBJ1-3, with D possibly TRBD1 on 6 matching bases. V dropped 2 bases and J dropped 3 bases, with 11 bases sitting between them. Germline CDR1 is SGHAT and CDR2 is FQNNGV. This CDR3 region has 15 residues. This CDR3 reads CASSLQGWYGNTIYF. The CDR3 nucleotides are TGTGCCAGCAGCTTACAGGGGTGGTATGGAAACACCATATATTTT.

The gene calls are TRBV9 and TRBJ2-7; 9 nucleotides line up with TRBD1. The CDR3 length is 14 residues. Germline trimming cut 3 bases from V and 6 bases from J; bases unmatched to any gene: 7. From germline, CDR1 is SGDLS and CDR2 YYNGEE. This chain's CDR3 is CASSGGDRVAEQYF. In DNA, the CDR3 is TGTGCCAGCAGCGGCGGGGACAGGGTGGCCGAGCAGTACTTC. Full variable domain (outside the CDR3, taken from reference TRBV9 and TRBJ2-7): DSGVTQTPKHLITATGQRVTLRCSPRSGDLSVYWYQQSLDQGLQFLIQYYNGEERAKGNILERFSAQQFPDLHSELNLSSLELGDSALYFCASSGGDRVAEQYFGPGTRLTVT.

A note on this clone: A read error may produce the germline difference seen at one junction end. V and J are TRBV7-2 and TRBJ2-5; 11 nucleotides match TRBD2. This CDR3 is built from 13 residues. Germline assignment: CDR1 SGHTA and CDR2 FQGNSA. The CDR3 protein is CASSLAGGETQYF. CDR3 nucleotide sequence: TGTGCCAGCAGCCTAGCGGGAGGAGAGACCCAGTACTTC.

V is TRBV11-2 and J is TRBJ1-1; D perhaps matches TRBD1 (5 bases). The V gene's germline CDR1 is SGHAT and CDR2 FQNNGV. Trimming cost V 5 bases and J 4 bases, with 17 bases left between them. CDR3 length: 15 amino acids. As DNA, the CDR3 is TGTGCCAGCAGCCGGTTTGGAGGGGAACCCACTGAAGCTTTCTTT. It translates to CASSRFGGEPTEAFF.

The rearrangement uses TRBV6-1 and TRBJ1-4, with TRBD1 as a possible D gene (5 bases). V was shortened by 4 bases and J by 0 bases, with 9 bases between the two germline ends. The CDR3 runs 15 residues. The V gene's germline CDR1 is MNHNS and CDR2 SASEGT. The CDR3 region has the DNA TGTGCCAGCAGTGTTACAGGAGCAACTAATGAAAAACTGTTTTTT. Its protein is CASSVTGATNEKLFF.

J is TRBJ2-7 and V is TRBV6-1, with D possibly being TRBD1 (5 bases). V was pared by 6 bases and J by 0 bases, with 9 bases between. CDR3 length equals 13 residues. Germline V gene lookup returns CDR1 MNHNS and CDR2 SASEGT. The CDR3, as DNA: TGTGCCAGCAGGGACACAAGCTCCTACGAGCAGTACTTC. Translated: CASRDTSSYEQYF.

This rearrangement joins TRBV30 to TRBJ1-2, with 7 bases lining up with TRBD1. The CDR3 is made up of 12 amino acids. The germline V gene has CDR1 GTSNPN and CDR2 SVGIG (reference sequence). Trimming took 8 bases from V and 4 from J; bases not matched to a gene: 7. This chain's CDR3 is CADRTGRYGYTF. CDR3 DNA: TGTGCCGATCGGACAGGCCGCTATGGCTACACCTTC.

The CDR3 protein is CASSYSTSGSHEQYF. The CDR3 coding sequence is TGTGCCAGCAGTTACTCGACTAGCGGGAGCCACGAGCAGTACTTC. V gene TRBV6-5 combines with J gene TRBJ2-7; 12 nucleotides line up with TRBD2. Germline CDR1 reads MNHEY; CDR2 reads SVGAGI. The CDR3 extends over 15 amino acids. The ends lost 0 bases at V and 5 bases at J; junction bases unmatched: 2.